Listed below are T cell receptor beta chains from one sample, sequenced in a study of siplizumab effects on memory and regulatory T cells. Data came from immunoSEQ multiplex PCR; TCRdb stores just in-frame clones and leaves some out. The sample has 90,000 to 95,000 clones, approximately 96% seen once. The sequenced material came from naive CD4+ T cells sorted from blood. The receptors stem from a human donor in good health. Each CDR3 is given with its conserved first and last residue. D genes are given only for firm matches. For some rows the clone size is stated as once, few or many, or as a class when expanded; others skip it.

d_gene: TRBD1
v_gene: TRBV5-1
abundance: .
j_gene: TRBJ2-1
CDR3aa: CASSTDRSYNEQFF
CDR3nt: TGCGCCAGCAGCACGGACAGGTCCTACAATGAGCAGTTCTTC

d_gene: TRBD2
v_gene: TRBV6-5
abundance: once
j_gene: TRBJ2-3
CDR3aa: CATRLAGGSTDTQYF
CDR3nt: TGTGCCACTCGACTAGCGGGAGGTAGCACAGATACGCAGTATTTT

d_gene: .
v_gene: TRBV9
abundance: .
j_gene: TRBJ2-3
CDR3aa: CASSGTGRDTDTQYF
CDR3nt: TGTGCCAGCAGCGGTACGGGACGCGACACAGATACGCAGTATTTT

d_gene: .
v_gene: TRBV6-5
abundance: .
j_gene: TRBJ2-7
CDR3aa: CASSYPQGYEQYF
CDR3nt: TGTGCCAGCAGTTACCCCCAGGGCTACGAGCAGTACTTC

d_gene: TRBD1
v_gene: TRBV5-1
abundance: once
j_gene: TRBJ1-6
CDR3aa: CASSLEGAGNSPLHF
CDR3nt: TGCGCCAGCAGCTTGGAGGGGGCTGGGAATTCACCCCTCCACTTT

d_gene: TRBD1
v_gene: TRBV10-3
abundance: .
j_gene: TRBJ1-4
CDR3aa: CAISERTGADSGEKLFF
CDR3nt: TGTGCCATCAGTGAGAGGACAGGGGCCGACTCGGGTGAAAAACTGTTTTTT

d_gene: TRBD2
v_gene: TRBV30
abundance: .
j_gene: TRBJ2-5
CDR3aa: CAWTSGGPVETQYF
CDR3nt: TGTGCCTGGACTAGCGGGGGGCCGGTAGAGACCCAGTACTTC

d_gene: .
v_gene: TRBV5-1
abundance: .
j_gene: TRBJ2-1
CDR3aa: CASSLSPADLRFF
CDR3nt: TGCGCCAGCAGCTTGTCCCCGGCGGATCTCCGGTTCTTC

d_gene: TRBD2
v_gene: TRBV10-3
abundance: .
j_gene: TRBJ2-7
CDR3aa: CAIRASGGEGSYEQYF
CDR3nt: TGTGCCATCAGGGCTAGCGGGGGTGAAGGCTCCTACGAGCAGTACTTC

d_gene: TRBD1
v_gene: TRBV14
abundance: .
j_gene: TRBJ2-5
CDR3aa: CASSFRTGGQETQYF
CDR3nt: TGTGCCAGCAGCTTCCGGACAGGGGGTCAAGAGACCCAGTACTTC

d_gene: TRBD2
v_gene: TRBV11-2
abundance: .
j_gene: TRBJ2-2
CDR3aa: CASSLDGGTTITGELFF
CDR3nt: TGTGCCAGCAGCTTAGATGGAGGGACTACAATTACCGGGGAGCTGTTTTTT

d_gene: .
v_gene: TRBV7-2
abundance: .
j_gene: TRBJ1-1
CDR3aa: CASSTKGGYTEAFF
CDR3nt: TGTGCCAGCAGCACAAAGGGAGGGTACACTGAAGCTTTCTTT

d_gene: TRBD1
v_gene: TRBV28
abundance: .
j_gene: TRBJ2-7
CDR3aa: CASSFLPGQGAYEQYF
CDR3nt: TGTGCCAGCAGTTTTTTACCGGGACAGGGGGCTTACGAGCAGTACTTC

d_gene: .
v_gene: TRBV10-3
abundance: .
j_gene: TRBJ2-6
CDR3aa: CAISGRDKPPSGANVLTF
CDR3nt: TGTGCCATCAGTGGCCGGGATAAACCTCCGTCTGGGGCCAACGTCCTGACTTTC

d_gene: .
v_gene: TRBV11-2
abundance: .
j_gene: TRBJ2-5
CDR3aa: CASSLVLVGETQYF
CDR3nt: TGTGCCAGCAGCTTAGTGCTGGTGGGGGAGACCCAGTACTTC

d_gene: TRBD1
v_gene: TRBV5-4
abundance: .
j_gene: TRBJ1-2
CDR3aa: CASSSQTGIYGYTF
CDR3nt: TGTGCCAGCAGCTCCCAGACAGGGATCTATGGCTACACCTTC

d_gene: .
v_gene: TRBV19
abundance: .
j_gene: TRBJ1-2
CDR3aa: CASSIREYGYTF
CDR3nt: TGTGCCAGTAGTATAAGGGAGTATGGCTACACCTTC

d_gene: .
v_gene: TRBV6-5
abundance: .
j_gene: TRBJ1-5
CDR3aa: CASSGQLNQPQHF
CDR3nt: TGTGCCAGCAGTGGACAGCTTAATCAGCCCCAGCATTTT

d_gene: .
v_gene: TRBV5-1
abundance: .
j_gene: TRBJ2-7
CDR3aa: CASSSSWTVSYEQYF
CDR3nt: TGCGCCAGCAGCTCCTCCTGGACAGTTTCTTACGAGCAGTACTTC

d_gene: .
v_gene: TRBV5-1
abundance: .
j_gene: TRBJ2-5
CDR3aa: CASSLVPENQETQYF
CDR3nt: TGCGCCAGCAGCTTGGTTCCCGAGAACCAAGAGACCCAGTACTTC

d_gene: TRBD2
v_gene: TRBV5-4
abundance: .
j_gene: TRBJ2-1
CDR3aa: CASPAAGGPLSMGEQFF
CDR3nt: TGTGCCAGCCCCGCCGCGGGGGGGCCTCTCAGTATGGGTGAGCAGTTCTTC

d_gene: .
v_gene: TRBV7-2
abundance: .
j_gene: TRBJ2-1
CDR3aa: CASSPRDGWANEQFF
CDR3nt: TGTGCCAGCAGCCCAAGGGATGGGTGGGCCAATGAGCAGTTCTTC